This is a list of T cell receptor beta chains from one sample in a study of T cells after yellow fever vaccination. TCRdb ran MiXCR on the 5' RACE reads and lists one entry per CDR3 protein. The table lists 80,000 to 100,000 distinct CDR3 sequences, approximately 5.5% of them singletons. The sample in question was CD8+ T cells sorted from PBMCs, obtained 10 days after the yellow fever booster vaccination. The receptors shown here come from a man aged 18 to 30 who received the YFV17D yellow fever vaccine. CDR3s include the opening cysteine and the closing phenylalanine or tryptophan. The D gene is left open where the match is weak. Part of the rows lack a size; the others show once, few, many or a class for expanded clones.

V gene	clone size	D gene	J gene	CDR3 DNA	CDR3 protein
TRBV6-2/TRBV6-3	few	.	TRBJ2-2	TGTGCCAGCAGTTTCTCTTTTGGCGGGGAGCTGTTTTTT	CASSFSFGGELFF
TRBV19	.	.	TRBJ2-7	TGTGCCAGTAGGCCCGGGACGGAAATCTACGAGCAGTACTTC	CASRPGTEIYEQYF
TRBV7-8	many	.	TRBJ2-5	TGTGCCAGCAGCTGGGGGGCGGGGCGCCAAGAGACCCAGTACTTC	CASSWGAGRQETQYF
TRBV19	.	.	TRBJ2-7	TGTGCCAGTAGTATCCGGTTTAGCACCTACGAGCAGTACTTC	CASSIRFSTYEQYF
TRBV11-2	.	.	TRBJ1-1	TGTGCCAGCAGCTTATGGGGTCAAGGGGCGAGGAACACTGAAGCTTTCTTT	CASSLWGQGARNTEAFF
TRBV14	.	.	TRBJ1-2	TGTGCCAGCAGCCAAGATCCGGTGGATCGCTACACCTTC	CASSQDPVDRYTF
TRBV29-1	few	.	TRBJ2-3	TGCATAACACATCCGATCAGGGAATGGGATACGCAGTATTTT	CITHPIREWDTQYF
TRBV7-6	.	TRBD2	TRBJ2-3	TGTGCCAGCAGCCTTCTAGCGGGGGGGATGGAAAGGACAGATACGCAGTATTTT	CASSLLAGGMERTDTQYF
TRBV23-1	many	.	TRBJ2-5	TGCGCCAGCAGTCAATCGGGGCGGGTCGGGGAGCAAGAGACCCAGTACTTC	CASSQSGRVGEQETQYF
TRBV4-2	.	TRBD2	TRBJ2-1	TGTGCCAGCAGCCCTTCGGGGGGGCAGGCTAATGAGCAGTTCTTC	CASSPSGGQANEQFF
TRBV29-1	few	.	TRBJ2-1	TGCAGCGTTGCCCGGGACGGGCTTTACAATGAGCAGTTCTTC	CSVARDGLYNEQFF
TRBV5-6	.	TRBD2	TRBJ2-1	TGTGCCAGCAGCTTGTTACTAGCGGGGGAAAGCTCCTACAATGAGCAGTTCTTC	CASSLLLAGESSYNEQFF
TRBV25-1	.	.	TRBJ2-5	TGTGCCAGCAGTGAATATCAAGGAGGGGGAGAGACCCAGTACTTC	CASSEYQGGGETQYF
TRBV6-2/TRBV6-3	few	.	TRBJ1-1	TGTGCCAGCAGTCAATGGGGGCCGAACACTGAAGCTTTCTTT	CASSQWGPNTEAFF
TRBV4-1	few	.	TRBJ1-5	TGCGCCAGCAGCCAACCCGGGACGGGACACGAGCCCCAGCATTTT	CASSQPGTGHEPQHF
TRBV20-1	.	.	TRBJ2-3	TGCAGTGCCACAGCTCCAAACGGGGGTCATGAAGATACGCAGTATTTT	CSATAPNGGHEDTQYF
TRBV12-3/TRBV12-4	few	.	TRBJ2-3	TGTGCCAGCAGTTACCGCCTAGGGGATACGCAGTATTTT	CASSYRLGDTQYF
TRBV7-9	.	.	TRBJ1-1	TGTGCCAGCAGCCCCAACGGGGGACCGAACACTGAAGCTTTCTTT	CASSPNGGPNTEAFF
TRBV6-5	few	TRBD1	TRBJ2-5	TGTGCCAGCAGTTACGCAGGGGGAATCCAAGAGACCCAGTACTTC	CASSYAGGIQETQYF
TRBV12-3/TRBV12-4	.	TRBD1	TRBJ2-6	TGTGCCAGCAGACATGGTACAGGGGTAGGGGCCAACGTCCTGACTTTC	CASRHGTGVGANVLTF
TRBV18	many	.	TRBJ2-5	TGTGCCAGCTCACCTCCACCGGGCCGAGGGTTTGTGGGGTACCAAGAGACCCAGTACTTC	CASSPPPGRGFVGYQETQYF
TRBV19	.	TRBD1	TRBJ2-5	TGTGCCAGTAGTAATCGGAACCGGGACAGGGGAGAGACCCAGTACTTC	CASSNRNRDRGETQYF
TRBV5-6	few	TRBD1	TRBJ2-2	TGTGCCAGCAGCTTTGGACAGGGGAAGGCCGGGGAGCTGTTTTTT	CASSFGQGKAGELFF
TRBV7-3	.	.	TRBJ1-1	TGTGCCAGCAGCGAGGGACATATCGCTTTCTTT	CASSEGHIAFF
TRBV29-1	.	TRBD2	TRBJ2-2	TGCAGCGCAATAGCGGGTATTAACACCGGGGAGCTGTTTTTT	CSAIAGINTGELFF
TRBV6-1	few	.	TRBJ1-1	TGTGCCAGCAGGTTCCGAGGGGCGAACACTGAAGCTTTCTTT	CASRFRGANTEAFF
TRBV6-5	.	TRBD2	TRBJ2-1	TGTGCCAGCAGTTATTGGAGCGCTAGCGGGGGGGCAGGTGAGCAGTTCTTC	CASSYWSASGGAGEQFF
TRBV5-1	.	.	TRBJ1-1	TGCGCCAGCAGCTTGCTATTGGGTCGGGACACTGAAGCTTTCTTT	CASSLLLGRDTEAFF
TRBV12-3/TRBV12-4	.	.	TRBJ2-7	TGTGCCAGCAGTCCAGGCCCAAACGAGCAGTACTTC	CASSPGPNEQYF
TRBV6-6	few	.	TRBJ1-1	TGTGCCAGCAGTTACCTTTTTGTGCTAAGCCAGAGCCCTGAAGCTTTCTTT	CASSYLFVLSQSPEAFF
TRBV20-1	.	TRBD2	TRBJ2-5	TGCAGTGCATGCGGAGCGGGAGGGAGTGAAGAGACCCAGTACTTC	CSACGAGGSEETQYF
TRBV3-1	many	TRBD1	TRBJ2-7	TGTGCCAGCAGCCACCCACGGACAGGGTCCTACGAGCAGTACTTC	CASSHPRTGSYEQYF
TRBV11-2	few	.	TRBJ1-2	TGTGCCAGCAGCCTGGCCGGAACCTTCTATGGCTACACCTTC	CASSLAGTFYGYTF
TRBV7-2	.	.	TRBJ2-5	TGTGCCAGCAGCTTCCTAGAACAAGAGACCCAGTACTTC	CASSFLEQETQYF
TRBV20-1	.	.	TRBJ2-3	TGCAGTGCTAGAGGAAATCAGCAGACATTCACAGATACGCAGTATTTT	CSARGNQQTFTDTQYF
TRBV7-9	few	.	TRBJ2-7	TGTGCCAGCAGCTCGATATACGAGCAGTACTTC	CASSSIYEQYF
TRBV5-6	.	.	TRBJ1-1	TGTGCCAGCAGCTTATTCCTAGAACGTAACACTGAAGCTTTCTTT	CASSLFLERNTEAFF
TRBV7-2	few	TRBD1	TRBJ1-1	TGTGCCAGCAGCAGGACAGGTCTAGAGAACACTGAAGCTTTCTTT	CASSRTGLENTEAFF
TRBV4-1	few	.	TRBJ2-7	TGCGCCAGCAGCCAGTATCCGGGGGACTACGAGCAGTACTTC	CASSQYPGDYEQYF
TRBV6-1	.	.	TRBJ2-7	TGTGCCAGCAGTGGGGTTCGAGAGCAGTACTTC	CASSGVREQYF
TRBV11-2	.	TRBD2	TRBJ2-1	TGTGCCAGCAGCCCCCCCGGGGGGATTGACAATGAGCAGTTATTC	CASSPPGGIDNEQLF
TRBV20-1	few	.	TRBJ2-3	TGCAGTGCCCCGGTCCGGATTAGTACAGATACGCAGTATTTT	CSAPVRISTDTQYF
TRBV7-8	few	.	TRBJ2-3	TGTGCCAGCAGCTTAGTAGTTGGGGCAGATACGCAGTATTTT	CASSLVVGADTQYF